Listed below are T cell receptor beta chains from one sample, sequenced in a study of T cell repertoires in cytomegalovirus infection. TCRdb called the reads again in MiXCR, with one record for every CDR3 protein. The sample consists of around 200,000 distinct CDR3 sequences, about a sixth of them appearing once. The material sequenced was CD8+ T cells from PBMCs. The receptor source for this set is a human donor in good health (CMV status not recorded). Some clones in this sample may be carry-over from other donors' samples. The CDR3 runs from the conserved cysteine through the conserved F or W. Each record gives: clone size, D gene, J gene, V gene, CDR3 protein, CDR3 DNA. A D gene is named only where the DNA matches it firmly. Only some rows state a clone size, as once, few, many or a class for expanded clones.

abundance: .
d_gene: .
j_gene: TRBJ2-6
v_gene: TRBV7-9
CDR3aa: CASTPAGANVLTF
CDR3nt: TGTGCCAGCACCCCGGCTGGGGCCAACGTCCTGACTTTC

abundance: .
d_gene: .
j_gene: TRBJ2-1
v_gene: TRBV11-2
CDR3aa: CASTMTLAGVAQFF
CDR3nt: TGTGCCAGCACCATGACACTAGCAGGGGTAGCGCAGTTCTTC

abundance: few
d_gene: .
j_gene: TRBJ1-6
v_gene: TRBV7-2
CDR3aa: CATSGEDRHNSPLHF
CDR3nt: TGTGCCACCTCAGGCGAGGACAGACATAATTCACCCCTCCACTTT

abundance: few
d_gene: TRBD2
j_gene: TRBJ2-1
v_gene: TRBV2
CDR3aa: CAKNNLADSAYNEQFF
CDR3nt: TGTGCCAAGAACAACCTAGCGGACTCCGCCTACAATGAGCAGTTCTTC

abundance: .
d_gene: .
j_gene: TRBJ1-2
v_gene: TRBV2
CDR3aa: CATWDGPIYGYTF
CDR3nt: TGTGCCACCTGGGACGGTCCCATCTATGGCTACACCTTC

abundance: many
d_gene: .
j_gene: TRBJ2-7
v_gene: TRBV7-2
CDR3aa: CASSLVGFSYEQYF
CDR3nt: TGTGCCAGCAGCTTAGTAGGGTTTTCCTACGAGCAGTACTTC

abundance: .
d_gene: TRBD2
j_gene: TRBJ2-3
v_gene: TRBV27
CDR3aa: CASSSLPGLAGVDTQYF
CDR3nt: TGTGCCAGCAGTTCCCTTCCGGGACTAGCGGGGGTTGATACGCAGTATTTT

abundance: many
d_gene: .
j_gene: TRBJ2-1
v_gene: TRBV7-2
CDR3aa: CASSVGLRNEQFF
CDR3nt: TGTGCCAGCAGCGTTGGACTTCGCAATGAGCAGTTCTTC

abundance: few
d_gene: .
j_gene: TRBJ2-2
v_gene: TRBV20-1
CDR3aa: CSASLAGWNTGELFF
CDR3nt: TGCAGTGCTAGCCTTGCGGGGTGGAACACCGGGGAGCTGTTTTTT

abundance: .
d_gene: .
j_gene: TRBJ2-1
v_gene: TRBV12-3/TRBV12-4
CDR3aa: CASSWIEEQFF
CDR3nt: TGTGCCAGCAGCTGGATTGAAGAGCAGTTCTTC

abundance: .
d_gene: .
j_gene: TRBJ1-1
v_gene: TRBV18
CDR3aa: CASSPREGGLEAFF
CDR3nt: TGTGCCAGCTCACCAAGGGAAGGGGGTCTTGAAGCTTTCTTT

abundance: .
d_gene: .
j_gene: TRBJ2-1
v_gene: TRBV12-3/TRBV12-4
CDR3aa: CASSLGAGEQFF
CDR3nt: TGTGCCTCTTCACTCGGGGCGGGTGAGCAGTTCTTC

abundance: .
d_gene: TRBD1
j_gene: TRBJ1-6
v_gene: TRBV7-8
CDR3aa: CASSLEFRTGYNSPLHF
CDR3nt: TGTGCCAGCAGCTTAGAATTCAGGACAGGGTATAATTCACCCCTCCACTTT

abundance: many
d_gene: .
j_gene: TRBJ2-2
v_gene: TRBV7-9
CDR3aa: CASSRTTNTGELFF
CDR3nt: TGTGCCAGCAGCCGAACTACGAACACCGGGGAGCTGTTTTTT

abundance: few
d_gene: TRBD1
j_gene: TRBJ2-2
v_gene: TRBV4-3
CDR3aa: CASSHYGTANTGELFF
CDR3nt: TGCGCCAGCAGCCATTACGGGACAGCGAACACCGGGGAGCTGTTTTTT

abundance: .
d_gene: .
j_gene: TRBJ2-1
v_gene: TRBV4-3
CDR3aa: CASSQDTVSYNEQFF
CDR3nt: TGCGCCAGCAGCCAAGATACTGTCTCCTACAATGAGCAGTTCTTC